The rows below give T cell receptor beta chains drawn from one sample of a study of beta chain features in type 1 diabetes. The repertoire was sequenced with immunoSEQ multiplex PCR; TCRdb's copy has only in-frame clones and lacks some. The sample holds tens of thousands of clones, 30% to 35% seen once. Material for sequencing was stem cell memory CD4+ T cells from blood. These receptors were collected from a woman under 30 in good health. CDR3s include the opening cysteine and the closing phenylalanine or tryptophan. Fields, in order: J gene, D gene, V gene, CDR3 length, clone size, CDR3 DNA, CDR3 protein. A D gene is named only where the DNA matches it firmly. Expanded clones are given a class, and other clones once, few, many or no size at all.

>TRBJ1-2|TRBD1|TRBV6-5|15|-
TGTGCCAGCAGTTACCACGAGGACAGGCGATATGGCTACACCTTC
CASSYHEDRRYGYTF
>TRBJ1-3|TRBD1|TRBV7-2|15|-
TGTGCCAGCAGCTCCGACAGGGGTTGGGGAAACACCATATATTTT
CASSSDRGWGNTIYF
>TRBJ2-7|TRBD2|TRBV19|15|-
TGTGCCAGTAGCCACTATAGCGGGAGTAGGAACGAGCAGTACTTC
CASSHYSGSRNEQYF
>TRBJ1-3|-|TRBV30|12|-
TGTGCCTGGACGGGCTCTGGAAACACCATATATTTT
CAWTGSGNTIYF
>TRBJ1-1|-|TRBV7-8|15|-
TGTGCCAGCAGCTTACCAGGGGCCGGGAACACTGAAGCTTTCTTT
CASSLPGAGNTEAFF
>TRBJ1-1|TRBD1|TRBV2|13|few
TGTGCCAGCAGTATGACAGGGAGTACTGAAGCTTTCTTT
CASSMTGSTEAFF
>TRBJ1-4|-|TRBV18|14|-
TGTGCCAGCTCACCAGGGGACAATAATGAAAAACTGTTTTTT
CASSPGDNNEKLFF
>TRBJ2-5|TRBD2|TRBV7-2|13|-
TGTGCCAGCAGCCATGGGGGAGGGGAGACCCAGTACTTC
CASSHGGGETQYF
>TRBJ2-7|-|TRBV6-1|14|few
TGTGCCAGCAGTGAACCGCAGGGAACCTACGAGCAGTACTTC
CASSEPQGTYEQYF
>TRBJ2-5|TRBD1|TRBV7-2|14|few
TGTGCCAGCAGCCCCGGCGACAGACAGGGAACCCAGTACTTC
CASSPGDRQGTQYF
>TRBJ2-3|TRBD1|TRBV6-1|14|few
TGTGCCAGCAGTGGGGCAGGGGGCACGGATACGCAGTATTTT
CASSGAGGTDTQYF
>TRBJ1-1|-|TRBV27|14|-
TGTGCCAGCAGTTTATACGACACGAACACTGAAGCTTTCTTT
CASSLYDTNTEAFF
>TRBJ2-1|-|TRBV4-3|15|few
TGCGCCAGCAGCCAAGGGGGAGGATCCTACAATGAGCAGTTCTTC
CASSQGGGSYNEQFF
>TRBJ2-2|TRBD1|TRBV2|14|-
TGTGCCAGCAGTTACAGGGGGTTGGACGGGGAGCTGTTTTTT
CASSYRGLDGELFF